This is a list of T cell receptor beta chains from one sample in a study of blood T cell repertoires in COVID-19. The data were produced by immunoSEQ multiplex PCR, yet TCRdb's version contains in-frame clones alone and is incomplete. The sample includes approximately 360,000 clones, more than 75% seen only once; the top ten take 1.9%. The material sequenced was PBMCs or T cells enriched from blood (not recorded which). The receptor source for this set is a man aged 40-49 years in a cohort exposed to, infected with or recovered from COVID-19 (not recorded which). CDR3s include the opening cysteine and the closing phenylalanine or tryptophan. Each record gives: D gene, J gene, V gene, clone size, CDR3 DNA, CDR3 protein. A D gene is named only where the DNA matches it firmly. The size of a clone is reported for some rows only, either as once, few or many, or as a class for expanded clones.

.	TRBJ2-1	TRBV5-1	few	TGCGCCAGCAGCTTGGCCGGACTGCCTAATGAGCAGTTCTTC	CASSLAGLPNEQFF
.	TRBJ2-3	TRBV18	.	TGTGCCAGCTCCGAGGCTACCTCTAGCACAGATACGCAGTATTTT	CASSEATSSTDTQYF
TRBD1	TRBJ2-2	TRBV5-4	few	TGTGCCAGCAGCAGGACAGGGGAAGGCACCGGGGAGCTGTTTTTT	CASSRTGEGTGELFF
.	TRBJ2-2	TRBV28	.	TGTGCCAGCAGTTTACCCAGTACAGGCACCGGGGAGCTGTTTTTT	CASSLPSTGTGELFF
.	TRBJ2-1	TRBV3-1/TRBV3-2	few	TGTGCCAGCAGCCCCCTAGACTATCGCCCTCCCTACAATGAGCAGTTCTTC	CASSPLDYRPPYNEQFF
TRBD1	TRBJ2-5	TRBV25-1	.	TGTGCCAGCCGTACAGGGGTTGGAGAGACCCAGTACTTC	CASRTGVGETQYF
.	TRBJ1-1	TRBV4-1	.	TGCGCCAGCAGCCCGAGCCGCGGGGGCGCGGAAGCTTTCTTT	CASSPSRGGAEAFF
.	TRBJ1-2	TRBV11-2	few	TGTGCCAGCAGCGCACAGGCCAACTATGGCTACACCTTC	CASSAQANYGYTF
TRBD2	TRBJ2-1	TRBV6-4	few	TGTGCCAGCAGTGACGGGACTAGCGGCAATGAGCAGTTCTTC	CASSDGTSGNEQFF
.	TRBJ2-1	TRBV5-1	.	TGCGCCAGCAGCTTGACCTCACTAGCCGACAATGAGCAGTTCTTC	CASSLTSLADNEQFF
.	TRBJ1-1	TRBV7-9	.	TGTGCCAGCAGCTTAGCGTGGCAGGTGGGTGAAGCTTTCTTT	CASSLAWQVGEAFF
.	TRBJ1-1	TRBV3-1/TRBV3-2	.	TGTGCCAGCAGCCAGACAGGACGCGAAGAAGCTTTCTTT	CASSQTGREEAFF
TRBD1	TRBJ2-3	TRBV18	.	TGTGCCAGCTCACTCAACAGGGGGGCCACAGATACGCAGTATTTT	CASSLNRGATDTQYF
TRBD1	TRBJ1-1	TRBV3-1/TRBV3-2	.	TGTGCCAGCAGCCATTGGGACAGGGGGCGAACTGAAGCTTTCTTT	CASSHWDRGRTEAFF
TRBD2	TRBJ2-1	TRBV19	.	TGTGCCAGTAGTATGGGACTAGCGGGATTGGGGTCCTACAATGAGCAGTTCTTC	CASSMGLAGLGSYNEQFF
TRBD1	TRBJ1-4	TRBV5-1	.	TGCGCCAGCATCCTCCCCGGGACAGAGAATGAAAAACTGTTTTTT	CASILPGTENEKLFF
.	TRBJ2-3	TRBV4-2	.	TGTGCCAGCAGCCAAACGGTTAGCCTGAGTGCAGATACGCAGTATTTT	CASSQTVSLSADTQYF
.	TRBJ1-1	TRBV5-1	.	TGCGCCAGCCGGGGGGGTAGTACTGAAGCTTTCTTT	CASRGGSTEAFF
TRBD1	TRBJ1-4	TRBV5-8	.	TGTGCCAGCAGCTTAGGCACCCAGGGGGCAGGTGAAAAACTGTTTTTT	CASSLGTQGAGEKLFF
.	TRBJ2-2	TRBV9	.	TGTGCCAGCAGCGCCCGGACAGAGAACACCGGGGAGCTGTTTTTT	CASSARTENTGELFF
TRBD2	TRBJ2-7	TRBV18	.	TGTGCCAGCTCATACACCGCCGGACTAGCGGGAGGGTACGAGCAGTACTTC	CASSYTAGLAGGYEQYF
TRBD1	TRBJ1-5	TRBV3-1/TRBV3-2	few	TGTGCCAGCAGCCGCTCCGGGACAGGGAATGCTCAGCCCCAGCATTTT	CASSRSGTGNAQPQHF
TRBD1	TRBJ2-6	TRBV10-3	.	TGTGCCATCAGCCGGACAGGGGGGGAAGGGGCCAACGTCCTGACTTTC	CAISRTGGEGANVLTF
.	TRBJ1-4	TRBV7-6	.	TGTGCCAGCAGCTTAGCCCCCGCGGATGAAAAACTGTTTTTT	CASSLAPADEKLFF
.	TRBJ1-3	TRBV30	.	TGTGCCTGGGCACTCGGCGCTAGCTCTGGAAACACCATATATTTT	CAWALGASSGNTIYF
.	TRBJ1-5	TRBV11-3	.	TGTGCCAGCACCTACTTTCAGCCCCAGCATTTT	CASTYFQPQHF
.	TRBJ2-2	TRBV9	.	TGTGCCAGCAGCGTAGTCCGTGGGGGGGCGCCCGGGGAGCTGTTTTTT	CASSVVRGGAPGELFF
TRBD2	TRBJ2-3	TRBV7-9	.	TGTGCCAGCAGCTTCCTAGCGGGTGAGACAGATACGCAGTATTTT	CASSFLAGETDTQYF
.	TRBJ2-4	TRBV28	.	TGTGCCAGCAGTTCCACTCGGCGGGTAGACATTCAGTACTTC	CASSSTRRVDIQYF
.	TRBJ1-4	TRBV5-1	.	TGCGCCAAGACAGCAACTAATGAAAAACTGTTTTTT	CAKTATNEKLFF
.	TRBJ1-1	TRBV7-2	.	TGTGCCAGCAGCCCCCAGGGTTCTTTGGTCACTGAAGCTTTCTTT	CASSPQGSLVTEAFF
TRBD2	TRBJ2-5	TRBV30	.	TGTGCCTGGAAAAGGAATAGCGGGGGCCAAGAGACCCAGTACTTC	CAWKRNSGGQETQYF
TRBD1	TRBJ2-5	TRBV19	.	TGTGCCAGTACCGCACAGGGGTCTACTCAAGAGACCCAGTACTTC	CASTAQGSTQETQYF
.	TRBJ1-1	TRBV3-1/TRBV3-2	.	TGTGCCAGCAGCCGAGAGGGTGGGGCGAACACTGAAGCTTTCTTT	CASSREGGANTEAFF
.	TRBJ2-7	TRBV19	once	TGTGCCAGTGGGCAAAGAGAGTACGAGCAGTACTTC	CASGQREYEQYF
TRBD1	TRBJ1-5	TRBV5-8	.	TGTGCCAGCAGCTTCACAGGGGCCCATCAGCCCCAGCATTTT	CASSFTGAHQPQHF
.	TRBJ2-5	TRBV7-2	.	TGTGCCAGCAGCTTAGTAATGCAAGAGACCCAGTACTTC	CASSLVMQETQYF
.	TRBJ1-5	TRBV5-6	once	TGTGCCAGCAGCTTGGGACAGATTAGCAATCAGCCCCAGCATTTT	CASSLGQISNQPQHF
.	TRBJ2-1	TRBV6-4	.	TGTGCCAGCAGTGACCTTGCGGGGTCCTACAATGAGCAGTTCTTC	CASSDLAGSYNEQFF
.	TRBJ1-2	TRBV19	.	TGTGCCAGTAGTATAACGGTGGTGTGGGAGAACTATGGCTACACCTTC	CASSITVVWENYGYTF
TRBD2	TRBJ2-1	TRBV4-1	once	TGCGCCAGCAGCCAAGAGCCCATAGCGGGAGCCTACAATGAGCAGTTCTTC	CASSQEPIAGAYNEQFF
.	TRBJ2-3	TRBV19	.	TGTGCCAGTAGTAGGGTTATGGGGGCAGGCACAGATACGCAGTATTTT	CASSRVMGAGTDTQYF
.	TRBJ2-3	TRBV10-3	.	TGTGCCATCAGCCAGACTAATACGCAGTATTTT	CAISQTNTQYF
.	TRBJ1-5	TRBV10-3	.	TGTGCCACCCTAGCAGATTTTAATCAGCCCCAGCATTTT	CATLADFNQPQHF
TRBD1	TRBJ2-5	TRBV28	.	TGTGCCAGCAGTCCCCCGGGACAGCCGAAAGAGACCCAGTACTTC	CASSPPGQPKETQYF
TRBD1	TRBJ1-2	TRBV7-9	.	TGTGCCAGCAGCTCTATCCTGACAGGGGCAGGCTATGGCTACACCTTC	CASSSILTGAGYGYTF
.	TRBJ1-6	TRBV20-1	.	TGCAGTGCTAGTCTTCTCAGCTCCTATAATTCACCCCTCCACTTT	CSASLLSSYNSPLHF
.	TRBJ1-6	TRBV10-3	.	TGTGCCATCCGGGGGGCGGATAATTCACCCCTCCACTTT	CAIRGADNSPLHF
.	TRBJ1-1	TRBV5-1	.	TGCGCCAGCAGCTGGGGCGGGGACCCGTGGGACACTGAAGCTTTCTTT	CASSWGGDPWDTEAFF
TRBD1	TRBJ2-5	TRBV5-4	.	TGTGCCAGCAGTTACGGGACAGGGCGGATCGAGACCCAGTACTTC	CASSYGTGRIETQYF
TRBD2	TRBJ2-1	TRBV7-2	.	TGTGCCAGCAGCTTAGTGGCTAGCGGGAGGGCCAGGAATGAGCAGTTCTTC	CASSLVASGRARNEQFF